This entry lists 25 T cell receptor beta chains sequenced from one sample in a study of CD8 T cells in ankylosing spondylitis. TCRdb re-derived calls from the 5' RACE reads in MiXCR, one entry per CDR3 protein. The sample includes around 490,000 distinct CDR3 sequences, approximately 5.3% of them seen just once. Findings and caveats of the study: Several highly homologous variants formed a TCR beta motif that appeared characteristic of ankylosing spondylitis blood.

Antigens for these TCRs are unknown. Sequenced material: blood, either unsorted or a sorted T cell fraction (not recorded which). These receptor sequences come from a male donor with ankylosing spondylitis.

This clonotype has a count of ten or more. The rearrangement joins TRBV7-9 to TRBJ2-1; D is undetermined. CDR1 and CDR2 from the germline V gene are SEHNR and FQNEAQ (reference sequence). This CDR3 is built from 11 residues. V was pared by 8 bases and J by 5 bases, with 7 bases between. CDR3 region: CASQRDNEQFF. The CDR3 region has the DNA TGTGCCAGCCAAAGAGACAATGAGCAGTTCTTC. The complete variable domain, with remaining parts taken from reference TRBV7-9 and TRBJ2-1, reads DTGVSQNPRHKITKRGQNVTFRCDPISEHNRLYWYRQTLGQGPEFLTYFQNEAQLEKSRLLSDRFSAERPKGSFSTLEIQRTEQGDSAMYLCASQRDNEQFFGPGTRLTVL.

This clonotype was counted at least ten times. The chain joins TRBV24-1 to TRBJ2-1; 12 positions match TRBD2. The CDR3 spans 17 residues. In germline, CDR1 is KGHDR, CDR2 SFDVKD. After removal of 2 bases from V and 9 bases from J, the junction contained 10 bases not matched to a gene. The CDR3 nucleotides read TGTGCCACCAGTGATTACGCTAGCGGGAGGGCCTTTAGTGAGCAGTTCTTC. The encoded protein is CATSDYASGRAFSEQFF.

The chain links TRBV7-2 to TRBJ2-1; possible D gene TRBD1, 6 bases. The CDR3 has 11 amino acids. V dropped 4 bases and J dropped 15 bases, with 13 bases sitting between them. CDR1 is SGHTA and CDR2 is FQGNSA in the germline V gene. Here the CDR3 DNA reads TGTGCCAGCAGCTCCAGACAGGACTCGTTCTTC. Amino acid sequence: CASSSRQDSFF. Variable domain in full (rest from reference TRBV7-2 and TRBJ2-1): GAGVSQSPSNKVTEKGKDVELRCDPISGHTALYWYRQSLGQGLEFLIYFQGNSAPDKSGLPSDRFSAERTGGSVSTLTIQRTQQEDSAVYLCASSSRQDSFFGPGTRLTVL.

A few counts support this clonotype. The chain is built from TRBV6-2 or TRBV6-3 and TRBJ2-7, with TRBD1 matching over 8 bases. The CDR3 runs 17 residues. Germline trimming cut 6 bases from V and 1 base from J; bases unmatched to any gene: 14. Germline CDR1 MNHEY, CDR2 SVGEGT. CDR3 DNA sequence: TGTGCCAGCAGCTTGGTTCTGACAGGGGCGCAATCCTACGAGCAGTACTTC. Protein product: CASSLVLTGAQSYEQYF.

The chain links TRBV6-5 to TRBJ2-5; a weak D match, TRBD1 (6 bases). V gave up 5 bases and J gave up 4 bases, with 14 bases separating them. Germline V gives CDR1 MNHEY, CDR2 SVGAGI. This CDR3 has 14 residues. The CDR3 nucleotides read TGTGCCAGCAGTACCCGACAGGCACTAGAGACCCAGTACTTC. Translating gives CASSTRQALETQYF.

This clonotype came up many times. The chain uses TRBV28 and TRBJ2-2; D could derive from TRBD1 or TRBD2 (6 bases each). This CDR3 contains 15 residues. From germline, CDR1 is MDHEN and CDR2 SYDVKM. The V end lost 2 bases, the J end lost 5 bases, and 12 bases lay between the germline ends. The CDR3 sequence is CASSLTRRGTGELFF. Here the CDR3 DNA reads TGTGCCAGCAGTTTAACGCGGAGGGGGACCGGGGAGCTGTTTTTT.

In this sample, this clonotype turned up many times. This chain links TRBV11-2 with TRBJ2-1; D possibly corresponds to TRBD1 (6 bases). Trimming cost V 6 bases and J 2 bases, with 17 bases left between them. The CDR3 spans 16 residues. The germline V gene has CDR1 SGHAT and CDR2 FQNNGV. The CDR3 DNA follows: TGTGCCAGCAGGGGACACAGCGAGACCACCTACAATGAGCAGTTCTTC. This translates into CASRGHSETTYNEQFF.

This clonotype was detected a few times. The CDR3 sequence: CASSSRDRGRDYGYTF. The CDR3 bases are TGTGCCAGCAGCTCCCGGGACAGGGGGCGCGACTATGGCTACACCTTC. The V gene is TRBV3-1, the J gene TRBJ1-2; 12 bases are shared with TRBD1. In germline, CDR1 is LGHDT, CDR2 YNNKEL (reference sequence). The CDR3 totals 16 residues. The J segment lost 3 bases and the V segment lost 5 bases, leaving 7 bases of the junction unmatched.

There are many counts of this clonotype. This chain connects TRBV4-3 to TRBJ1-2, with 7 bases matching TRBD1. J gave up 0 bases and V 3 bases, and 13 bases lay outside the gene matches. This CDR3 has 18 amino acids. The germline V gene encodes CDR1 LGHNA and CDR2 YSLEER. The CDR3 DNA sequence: TGCGCCAGCAGCCAGACCCTGTTATGGACAGGAACTAACTATGGCTACACCTTC. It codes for CASSQTLLWTGTNYGYTF.

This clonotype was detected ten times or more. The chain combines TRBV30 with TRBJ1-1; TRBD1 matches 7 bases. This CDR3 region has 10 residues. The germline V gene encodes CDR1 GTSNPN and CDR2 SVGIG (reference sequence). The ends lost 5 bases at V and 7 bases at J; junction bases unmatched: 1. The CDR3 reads CAWGTVEAFF. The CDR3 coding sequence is TGTGCCTGGGGGACAGTTGAAGCTTTCTTT.

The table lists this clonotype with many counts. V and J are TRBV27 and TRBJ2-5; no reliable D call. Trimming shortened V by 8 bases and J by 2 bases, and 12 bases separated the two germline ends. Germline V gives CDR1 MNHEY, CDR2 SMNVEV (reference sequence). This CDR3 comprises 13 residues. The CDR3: CASPLRRQETQYF. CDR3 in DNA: TGTGCCAGCCCCCTGAGACGACAAGAGACCCAGTACTTC.

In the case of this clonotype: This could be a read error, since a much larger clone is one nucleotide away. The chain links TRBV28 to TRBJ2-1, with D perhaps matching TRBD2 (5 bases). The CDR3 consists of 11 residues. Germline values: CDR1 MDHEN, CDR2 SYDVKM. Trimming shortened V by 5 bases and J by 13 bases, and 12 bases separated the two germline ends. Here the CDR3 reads CASSPGIGQFF. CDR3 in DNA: TGTGCCAGCAGTCCCGGGATAGGTCAGTTCTTC.

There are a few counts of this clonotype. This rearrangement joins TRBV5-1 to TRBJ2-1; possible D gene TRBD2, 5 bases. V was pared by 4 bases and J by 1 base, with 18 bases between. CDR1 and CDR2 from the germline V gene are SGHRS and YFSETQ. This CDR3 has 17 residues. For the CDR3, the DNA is TGCGCCAGCAGCCGTAACTCGGGGTATCGGTCCTACAATGAGCAGTTCTTC. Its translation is CASSRNSGYRSYNEQFF.

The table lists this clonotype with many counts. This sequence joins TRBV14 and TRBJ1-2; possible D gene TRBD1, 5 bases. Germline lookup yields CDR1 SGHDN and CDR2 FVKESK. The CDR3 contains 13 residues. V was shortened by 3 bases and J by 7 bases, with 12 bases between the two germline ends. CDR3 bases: TGTGCCAGCAGCCAGGGAGGGACGAGTGGCTACACCTTC. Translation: CASSQGGTSGYTF.

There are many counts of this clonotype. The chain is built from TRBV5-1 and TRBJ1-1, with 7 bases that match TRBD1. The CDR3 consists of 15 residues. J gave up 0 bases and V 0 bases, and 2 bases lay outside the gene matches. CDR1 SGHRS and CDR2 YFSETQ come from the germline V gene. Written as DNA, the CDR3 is TGCGCCAGCAGCTTGGGGGACAGCATGAACACTGAAGCTTTCTTT. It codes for CASSLGDSMNTEAFF.

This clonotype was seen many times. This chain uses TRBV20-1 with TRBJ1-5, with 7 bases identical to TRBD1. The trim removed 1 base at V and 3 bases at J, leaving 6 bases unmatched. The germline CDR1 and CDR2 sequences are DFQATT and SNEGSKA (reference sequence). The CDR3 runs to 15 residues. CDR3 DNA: TGCAGTGCTAGAGCCACAGGGGTCATCAATCAGCCCCAGCATTTT. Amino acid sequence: CSARATGVINQPQHF.

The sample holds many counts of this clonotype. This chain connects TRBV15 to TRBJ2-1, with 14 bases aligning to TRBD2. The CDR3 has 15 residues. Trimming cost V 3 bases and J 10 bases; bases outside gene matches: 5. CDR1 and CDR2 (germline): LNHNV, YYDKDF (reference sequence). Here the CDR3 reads CATSRGLAGVVEQFF. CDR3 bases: TGTGCCACCAGCAGGGGACTAGCGGGAGTCGTGGAGCAGTTCTTC.

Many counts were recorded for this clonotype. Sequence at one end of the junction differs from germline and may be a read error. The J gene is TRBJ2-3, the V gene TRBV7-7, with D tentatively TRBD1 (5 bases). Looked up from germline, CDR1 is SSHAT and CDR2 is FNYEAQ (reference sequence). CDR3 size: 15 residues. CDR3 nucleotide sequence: TGTGCTAGCAGCTCGGAATGGGGCACCACAGATACGCAGTATTTT. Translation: CASSSEWGTTDTQYF.

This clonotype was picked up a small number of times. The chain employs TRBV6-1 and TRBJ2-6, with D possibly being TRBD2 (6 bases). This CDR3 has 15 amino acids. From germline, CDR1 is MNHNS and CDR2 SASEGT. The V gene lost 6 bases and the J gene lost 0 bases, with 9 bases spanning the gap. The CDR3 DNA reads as TGTGCCAGCAGGAGGGGACTCTCTGGGGCCAACGTCCTGACTTTC. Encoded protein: CASRRGLSGANVLTF.

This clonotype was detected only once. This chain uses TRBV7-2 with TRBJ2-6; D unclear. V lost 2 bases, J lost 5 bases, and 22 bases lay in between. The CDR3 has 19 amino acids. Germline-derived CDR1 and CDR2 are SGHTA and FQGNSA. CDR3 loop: CASSLTDGPQRFRANVLTF. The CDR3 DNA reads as TGTGCCAGCAGCTTAACGGACGGGCCCCAGAGGTTTAGGGCCAACGTCCTGACTTTC.

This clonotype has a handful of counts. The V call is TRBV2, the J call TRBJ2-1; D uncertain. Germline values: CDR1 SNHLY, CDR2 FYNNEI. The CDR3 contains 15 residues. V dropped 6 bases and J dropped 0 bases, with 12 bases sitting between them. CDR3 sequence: CASRQLQSSYNEQFF. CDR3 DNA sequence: TGTGCCAGCAGACAATTGCAGAGCTCCTACAATGAGCAGTTCTTC.

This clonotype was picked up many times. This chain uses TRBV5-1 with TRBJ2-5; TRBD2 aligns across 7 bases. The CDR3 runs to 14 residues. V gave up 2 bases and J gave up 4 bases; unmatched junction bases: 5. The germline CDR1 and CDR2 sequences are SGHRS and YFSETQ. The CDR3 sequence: CASSFGLGSETQYF. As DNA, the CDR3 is TGCGCCAGCAGCTTTGGACTAGGATCAGAGACCCAGTACTTC. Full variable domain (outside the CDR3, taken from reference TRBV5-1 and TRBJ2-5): KAGVTQTPRYLIKTRGQQVTLSCSPISGHRSVSWYQQTPGQGLQFLFEYFSETQRNKGNFPGRFSGRQFSNSRSEMNVSTLELGDSALYLCASSFGLGSETQYFGPGTRLLVL.

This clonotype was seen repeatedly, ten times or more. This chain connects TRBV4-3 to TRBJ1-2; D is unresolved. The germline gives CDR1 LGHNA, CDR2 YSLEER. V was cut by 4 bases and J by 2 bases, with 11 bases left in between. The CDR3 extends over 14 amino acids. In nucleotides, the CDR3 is TGCGCCAGCAGCCCGAGGCGAAGGAACTATGGCTACACCTTC. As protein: CASSPRRRNYGYTF.

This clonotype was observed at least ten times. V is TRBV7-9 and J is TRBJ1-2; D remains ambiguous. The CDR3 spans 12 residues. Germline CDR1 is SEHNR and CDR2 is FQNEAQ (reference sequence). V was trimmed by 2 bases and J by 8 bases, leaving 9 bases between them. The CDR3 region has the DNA TGTGCCAGCAGCTTAATTAGGTGGGGCTACACCTTC. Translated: CASSLIRWGYTF.

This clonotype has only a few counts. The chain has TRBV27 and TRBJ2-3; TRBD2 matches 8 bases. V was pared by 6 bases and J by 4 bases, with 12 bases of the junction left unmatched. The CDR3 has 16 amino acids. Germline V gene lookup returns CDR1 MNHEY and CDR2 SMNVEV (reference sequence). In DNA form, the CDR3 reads TGTGCCAGCAGCGAAGCTAGGCGGGGGGTGCCAGATACGCAGTATTTT. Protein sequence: CASSEARRGVPDTQYF.